The present TCR beta chain was sequenced within a study of CD8+CD57+ T cells in acquired aplastic anemia. Profiles of TCR beta VDJ and CDR3 were generated from a genomic DNA template. TCRdb reprocessed the reads with MiXCR, giving one entry per CDR3 protein. This table holds 190,000 or so distinct CDR3 sequences, around 63% found once. Germline V lookup: CDR1 SNHLY, CDR2 FYNNEI. This CDR3 contains 15 residues. Between the trimmed V and J ends, which lost 4 bases and 8 bases, there was a span of 20 bases. The chain employs TRBV2 and TRBJ1-2, with no clear D. Sequences were obtained from sorted CD4+, CD8+, or CD8+CD57+ T cells (not recorded which) from PBMCs. The sequence was obtained from a human donor in good health. CDR3 protein: CASSGVRENKYGYTF. CDR3 nucleotide sequence: TGTGCCAGCAGTGGAGTCCGGGAGAATAAATACGGCTACACCTTC.